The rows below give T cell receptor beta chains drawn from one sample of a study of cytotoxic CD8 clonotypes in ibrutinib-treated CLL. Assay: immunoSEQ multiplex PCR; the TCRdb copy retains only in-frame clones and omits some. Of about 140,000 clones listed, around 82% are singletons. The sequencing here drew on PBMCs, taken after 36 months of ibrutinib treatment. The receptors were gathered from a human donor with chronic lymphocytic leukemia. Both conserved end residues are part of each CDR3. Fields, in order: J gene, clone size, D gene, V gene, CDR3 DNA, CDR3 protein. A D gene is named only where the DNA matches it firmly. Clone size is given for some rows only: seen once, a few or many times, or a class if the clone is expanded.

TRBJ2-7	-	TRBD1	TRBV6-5	TGTGCCAGCAGTTACTTCCGGGACAGGGGGCGCGAGCAGTACTTC	CASSYFRDRGREQYF
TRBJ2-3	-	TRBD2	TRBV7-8	TGTGCCAGCAGCTTAAAGGTTCGGCTAGCGGGGGGACTAAGCACAGATACGCAGTATTTT	CASSLKVRLAGGLSTDTQYF
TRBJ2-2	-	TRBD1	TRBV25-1	TGTGCCAGCAGTCGGACAGGGGTAATAGCCGGGGAGCTGTTTTTT	CASSRTGVIAGELFF
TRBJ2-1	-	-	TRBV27	TGTGCCAGCCGCGACAGGATCTACCACAATGAGCAGTTCTTC	CASRDRIYHNEQFF
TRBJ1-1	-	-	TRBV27	TGTGCCAGTAGTTGGCTGGGACTTAGCAACACTGAAGCTTTCTTT	CASSWLGLSNTEAFF
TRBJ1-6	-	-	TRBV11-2	TGTGCCAGCAGCCCGCAGGGGTCGAGCTCCTATAATTCACCCCTCCACTTT	CASSPQGSSSYNSPLHF
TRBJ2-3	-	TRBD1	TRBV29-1	TGCAGCGGGGACAGGGGAACAGATACGCAGTATTTT	CSGDRGTDTQYF
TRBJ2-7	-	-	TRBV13	TGTGCCAGCAGTTCCAGCAGGACACCGGTCTACGAGCAGTACTTC	CASSSSRTPVYEQYF
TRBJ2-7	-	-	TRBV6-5	TGTGCCAGCAGTTTAGAGATAGGGCCATGGGAGCAGTACTTC	CASSLEIGPWEQYF
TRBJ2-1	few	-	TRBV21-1	TGTGCCAGCGCTCGGGAGGGAGGGTACAATGAGCAGTTCTTC	CASAREGGYNEQFF
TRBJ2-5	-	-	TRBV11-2	TGTGCCAGCAGCTTAAACCAAGGGACCCAGTACTTC	CASSLNQGTQYF
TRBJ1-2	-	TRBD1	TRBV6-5	TGTGCCAGCAGTGCCGACAGGGGGCCTGGCTACACCTTC	CASSADRGPGYTF
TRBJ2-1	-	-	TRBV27	TGTGCCAGCAGTCCCGGGACCATAGCCCATGAGCAGTTCTTC	CASSPGTIAHEQFF
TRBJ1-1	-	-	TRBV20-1	TGCAGTGCTATAGGGAACACTGAAGCTTTCTTT	CSAIGNTEAFF
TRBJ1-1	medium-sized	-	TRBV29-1	TGCAGCGCGGTCAGAGTGAACACTGAAGCTTTCTTT	CSAVRVNTEAFF
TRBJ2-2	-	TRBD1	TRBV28	TGTGCCAGCAGTTCGGGACAGGGGAACGCCGGGGAGCTGTTTTTT	CASSSGQGNAGELFF
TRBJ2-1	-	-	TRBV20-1	TGCAGTGCTGGGAGCTACAATGAGCAGTTCTTC	CSAGSYNEQFF
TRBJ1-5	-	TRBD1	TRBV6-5	TGTGCCAGCAGTTACTACAGGGGTAAGCAGCCCCAGCATTTT	CASSYYRGKQPQHF
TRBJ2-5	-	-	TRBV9	TGTGCCAGCAGCGTGGACGGGGAGACCCAGTACTTC	CASSVDGETQYF
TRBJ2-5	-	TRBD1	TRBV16	TGTGCCAGCAGCCCGACAGGGCGGGAGACCCAGTACTTC	CASSPTGRETQYF
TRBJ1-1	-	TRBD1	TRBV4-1	TGCGCCAGCAGCGAACAGGGGAGGAACACTGAAGCTTTCTTT	CASSEQGRNTEAFF
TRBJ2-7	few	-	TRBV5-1	TGCGCCAGCAGCTCGTCCTACGAGCAGTACTTC	CASSSSYEQYF
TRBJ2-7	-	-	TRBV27	TGTGCCAGCAGTTTATCGCAGGGTTGGGAGCAGTACTTC	CASSLSQGWEQYF
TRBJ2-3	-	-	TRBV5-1	TGCGCCAGCAGCTTGGGGGGACGGGGCACAGATACGCAGTATTTT	CASSLGGRGTDTQYF
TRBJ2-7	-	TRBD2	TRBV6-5	TGTGCCAGCAGTCCGGGACTAGCGAACGAGCAGTACTTC	CASSPGLANEQYF
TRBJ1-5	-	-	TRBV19	TGTGCCAGTAGTATTCAAGGGTATAGCAATCAGCCCCAGCATTTT	CASSIQGYSNQPQHF
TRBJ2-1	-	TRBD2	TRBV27	TGTGCCAGCAGTTTATCAGCGGGGAGCTCCTACAATGAGCAGTTCTTC	CASSLSAGSSYNEQFF